These 17 T cell receptor beta chains were all obtained from the same sample, sequenced in a study of identical twins. TCRdb ran MiXCR on the 5' RACE reads and lists one entry per CDR3 protein. The table shows around 510,000 distinct CDR3 sequences, with around 15% occurring only once. The same data also went into a second study, on yellow fever vaccine responses in identical twins.

Input material: CD4+ T cells sorted from blood. These receptor sequences come from a woman younger than 35 in good health.

V is TRBV29-1 and J is TRBJ2-3; D is unresolved. V lost 5 bases and J 8 bases, leaving 14 bases between the germline ends. This CDR3 spans 12 amino acids. The germline gives CDR1 SQVTM, CDR2 ANQGSEA. DNA for the CDR3: TGCAGCGTTTTGGGGTCCACGGGTACGCAGTATTTT. As protein: CSVLGSTGTQYF.

In its sample, this clonotype was seen many times. The CDR3 nucleotides read TGCAGTCCAGCCCCGAGACAGGGGGAGCGCGAGCAGTACTTC. It encodes CSPAPRQGEREQYF. The chain combines TRBV20-1 with TRBJ2-7; 9 bases agree with TRBD1. The CDR3 sequence is 14 residues long. In germline, CDR1 is DFQATT, CDR2 SNEGSKA (reference sequence). V dropped 8 bases and J dropped 6; count of bases not matched to a gene: 14.

The chain uses TRBV6-6 and TRBJ2-5; D is unresolved. The CDR3 totals 13 residues. CDR1 and CDR2 (germline): MNHNY, SVGAGI (reference sequence). The V gene lost 3 bases and the J gene lost 0 bases, with 5 bases spanning the gap. The CDR3 coding sequence is TGTGCCAGCAGTTATAGCTACCAAGAGACCCAGTACTTC. It yields the protein CASSYSYQETQYF.

In its sample, this clonotype was seen a few times. The genes are TRBV7-2 and TRBJ2-3; 11 positions agree with TRBD2. This CDR3 spans 16 amino acids. The V gene end was trimmed by 4 bases and the J gene end by 3 bases; junction bases not matched to a gene: 6. Germline V CDR1 and CDR2: SGHTA, FQGNSA. The CDR3 DNA follows: TGTGCCAGCAGCTATAGCGGGAGGGCCTGGACAGATACGCAGTATTTT. Amino acids: CASSYSGRAWTDTQYF.

The gene calls are TRBV5-6 and TRBJ2-7, with TRBD2 matching over 12 bases. Germline V CDR1 and CDR2: SGHDT, YYEEEE. CDR3 length: 13 residues. Trimming cost V 6 bases and J 4 bases; bases outside gene matches: 2. CDR3 nucleotides: TGTGCCAGCATGCTAGCGGGAGGGTACGAGCAGTACTTC. The encoded protein is CASMLAGGYEQYF. Full variable domain (missing parts from reference TRBV5-6 and TRBJ2-7): DAGVTQSPTHLIKTRGQQVTLRCSPKSGHDTVSWYQQALGQGPQFIFQYYEEEERQRGNFPDRFSGHQFPNYSSELNVNALLLGDSALYLCASMLAGGYEQYFGPGTRLTVT.

The chain joins TRBV12-3 or TRBV12-4 to TRBJ1-1; a weak D match, TRBD1 (5 bases). CDR3 length: 13 amino acids. The V gene lost 6 bases and the J gene lost 2 bases, with 10 bases spanning the gap. The chain's CDR3 is CASRWGGNTEAFF. In DNA, the CDR3 is TGTGCCAGCAGGTGGGGGGGAAACACTGAAGCTTTCTTT.

The rearrangement links TRBV12-3 or TRBV12-4 to TRBJ1-5; 8 nucleotides match TRBD1. The CDR3 totals 13 residues. The V gene end was trimmed by 5 bases and the J gene end by 7 bases; junction bases not matched to a gene: 4. The CDR3 DNA follows: TGTGCCAGCAGTCCCAGGGGGCGACAGCCCCAGCATTTT. As protein: CASSPRGRQPQHF.

A few counts support this clonotype. The chain has TRBV3-1 and TRBJ2-5; TRBD2 aligns across 8 bases. J gave up 2 bases and V 3 bases, and 8 bases lay outside the gene matches. The CDR3 is made up of 16 amino acids. Germline CDR1 and CDR2: LGHDT and YNNKEL (reference sequence). The CDR3, as DNA: TGTGCCAGCAGCCAGCGCTCAACGGGGGGGCAAGAGACCCAGTACTTC. This encodes CASSQRSTGGQETQYF.

The chain's CDR3 is CASSEGQGAWAWKEQYF. The CDR3 coding sequence is TGTGCCAGCAGCGAGGGACAGGGGGCTTGGGCTTGGAAAGAGCAGTACTTC. This chain uses TRBV5-6 with TRBJ2-7; 12 bases are a match to TRBD1. Germline trimming cut 4 bases from V and 7 bases from J; bases unmatched to any gene: 15. The CDR3 consists of 17 residues. Per germline, CDR1 SGHDT and CDR2 YYEEEE. Full variable domain (missing parts from reference TRBV5-6 and TRBJ2-7): DAGVTQSPTHLIKTRGQQVTLRCSPKSGHDTVSWYQQALGQGPQFIFQYYEEEERQRGNFPDRFSGHQFPNYSSELNVNALLLGDSALYLCASSEGQGAWAWKEQYFGPGTRLTVT.

This clonotype has ten or more counts. The chain employs TRBV12-3 or TRBV12-4 and TRBJ1-2; D possibly corresponds to TRBD1 (5 bases). The CDR3 extends over 14 amino acids. V shed 0 bases and J shed 4 bases, with 9 bases lying between them. The CDR3 nucleotides read TGTGCCAGCAGTTTAGCCGAGGGGACCTATGGCTACACCTTC. Its translation is CASSLAEGTYGYTF.

In this sample, this clonotype turned up many times. This rearrangement joins TRBV12-3 or TRBV12-4 to TRBJ2-7; D possibly corresponds to TRBD2 (6 bases). Between the trimmed V and J ends, which lost 8 bases and 3 bases, there was a span of 20 bases. The CDR3 contains 15 residues. CDR3 loop: CASGETSRSHYEQYF. Here the CDR3 DNA reads TGTGCCAGCGGGGAGACTAGTCGGTCCCACTACGAGCAGTACTTC.

The chain has TRBV3-1 and TRBJ1-1; D gene uncertain. The germline CDR1 and CDR2 sequences are LGHDT and YNNKEL (reference sequence). Trimming pared 5 bases from V and 1 base from J, leaving 11 bases between. CDR3 length equals 14 residues. The chain's CDR3 is CASSTLVGNTEAFF. CDR3 sequence (DNA): TGTGCCAGCAGCACCCTTGTGGGGAACACTGAAGCTTTCTTT.

This chain links TRBV7-3 with TRBJ2-3; possibly TRBD1 or TRBD2 for D (5 bases each). In germline, CDR1 is SGHTA, CDR2 FQGTGA. This CDR3 has 15 amino acids. Trimming stripped 5 bases from V and 7 bases from J, with 19 bases between. As DNA, the CDR3 is TGTGCCAGCAGCCCCGGGACGGGTTCGCAGAATACGCAGTATTTT. It codes for CASSPGTGSQNTQYF.

The chain carries TRBV3-1 and TRBJ2-3; D is tentatively TRBD1 or TRBD2 (7 bases each). V was cut by 4 bases and J by 3 bases, with 17 bases left in between. Germline V gene data show CDR1 as LGHDT and CDR2 as YNNKEL (reference sequence). CDR3 length equals 16 residues. The CDR3 region has the DNA TGTGCCAGCAGCCCCAGGGGGGGAGGAGTAACAGATACGCAGTATTTT. This encodes CASSPRGGGVTDTQYF.

The chain employs TRBV30 and TRBJ1-5; no clear D. From germline, CDR1 is GTSNPN and CDR2 SVGIG (reference sequence). This CDR3 region has 14 residues. Deletions cut 0 bases from V and 4 bases from J, with 10 bases between. CDR3 protein: CAWSVAGVNQPQHF. CDR3 coding DNA: TGTGCCTGGAGTGTAGCTGGGGTTAATCAGCCCCAGCATTTT. Full variable domain (remainder filled in from reference TRBV30 and TRBJ1-5): SQTIHQWPATLVQPVGSPLSLECTVEGTSNPNLYWYRQAAGRGLQLLFYSVGIGQISSEVPQNLSASRPQDRQFILSSKKLLLSDSGFYLCAWSVAGVNQPQHFGDGTRLSIL.

This clonotype was observed a few times. V and J are TRBV3-1 and TRBJ2-7, with 8 bases fitting TRBD2. Trimming removed 0 bases from V and 3 bases from J; junction bases left unmatched: 4. Germline lookup yields CDR1 LGHDT and CDR2 YNNKEL (reference sequence). The CDR3 is 15 amino acids. CDR3 nucleotides: TGTGCCAGCAGCCAAGACCCGGGGGGGTACTACGAGCAGTACTTC. It encodes CASSQDPGGYYEQYF.

V is TRBV29-1 and J is TRBJ2-3, with 10 nucleotides matching TRBD2. This CDR3 spans 13 amino acids. Germline lookup yields CDR1 SQVTM and CDR2 ANQGSEA. Trimming took 6 bases from V and 6 from J; bases not matched to a gene: 6. The CDR3 is CSVGTSVLDTQYF. In nucleotides, the CDR3 is TGCAGCGTCGGGACTAGCGTCCTGGATACGCAGTATTTT.